The 27 T cell receptor beta chains below all came from one sample that was sequenced in a study of cytomegalovirus exposure and HLA in healthy donors. The primer mix had 60 Vbeta and 13 Jbeta primers. The repertoire was sequenced with immunoSEQ multiplex PCR; TCRdb's copy has only in-frame clones and lacks some. The sample shows over 110,000 clones, 60% to 85% of them seen only once. Source material: PBMCs. These receptors originate from a man aged 18 to 30 in good health and CMV-seronegative.

This clone appeared a single time. V and J are TRBV4-1 and TRBJ2-7, with 9 bases fitting TRBD1. The germline V gene has CDR1 MGHRA and CDR2 YSYEKL. The CDR3 length is 16 residues. J was trimmed by 4 bases and V by 1 base; bases with no gene match: 8. The CDR3 sequence: CASSQGWGQGKYEQYF. CDR3 DNA: TGCGCCAGCAGCCAAGGTTGGGGACAGGGCAAATACGAGCAGTACTTC.

The chain is built from TRBV11-2 and TRBJ2-1; 9 positions agree with TRBD1. The CDR3 runs to 15 residues. CDR1 is SGHAT and CDR2 is FQNNGV in the germline V gene. Losses at the gene ends were 5 bases for V and 8 bases for J; bases not matched to a gene: 10. The CDR3 bases are TGTGCCAGCAGCCCTCTCGGACAGGGGAAATATGAGCAGTTCTTC. Translating gives CASSPLGQGKYEQFF.

V is TRBV5-1 and J is TRBJ2-7, with D possibly TRBD1 on 6 matching bases. This CDR3 is built from 13 residues. Germline V gives CDR1 SGHRS, CDR2 YFSETQ. Trimming left V 0 bases short and J 3 bases short, with 7 bases between. The CDR3, as DNA: TGCGCCAGCAGCTTGGACAGGGTCTACGAGCAGTACTTC. Translated, it gives CASSLDRVYEQYF.

This clone occurred a few times. CDR3 residues: CASSSSEVAGANVLTF. For the CDR3, the DNA is TGTGCCAGCAGTTCCTCCGAGGTTGCTGGGGCCAACGTCCTGACTTTC. The chain recombines TRBV6-5 with TRBJ2-6; D unresolved. The CDR3 sequence is 16 residues long. The germline V and J ends were trimmed by 4 bases and 2 bases, with 12 bases remaining between them. Germline V gene lookup returns CDR1 MNHEY and CDR2 SVGAGI.

This clone was observed a single time. The V and J genes are TRBV7-2 and TRBJ1-1; D remains ambiguous. The germline CDR1 and CDR2 sequences are SGHTA and FQGNSA. The V end was cut by 2 bases, the J end by 2 bases, with 3 bases between. The CDR3 loop spans 12 amino acids. The DNA of the CDR3 is TGTGCCAGCAGCTTATATAACACTGAAGCTTTCTTT. Encoded protein: CASSLYNTEAFF.

This chain joins TRBV19 and TRBJ1-2; D is uncertain. This CDR3 has 14 amino acids. The V gene's germline CDR1 is LNHDA and CDR2 SQIVND (reference sequence). V lost 2 bases and J 8 bases, leaving 15 bases between the germline ends. The CDR3 is CASSISMERGGYTF. DNA for the CDR3: TGTGCCAGTAGTATATCGATGGAACGGGGAGGCTACACCTTC.

V is TRBV25-1 and J is TRBJ1-6, with D possibly TRBD1 on 6 matching bases. Germline CDR1 reads MGHDK; CDR2 reads SYGVNS. The CDR3 totals 12 residues. The V end was cut by 7 bases, the J end by 8 bases, with 9 bases between. CDR3 in amino acids: CASNRVDSPLHF. The CDR3 nucleotides are TGTGCCAGCAACAGGGTGGATTCACCCCTCCACTTT.

This chain joins TRBV5-4 and TRBJ1-5; no reliable D call. Deletions cut 5 bases from V and 6 bases from J, with 12 bases between. Germline assignment: CDR1 SGHNT and CDR2 YYREEE (reference sequence). The CDR3 spans 13 residues. CDR3 region: CASRGDLSQPQHF. The CDR3 DNA reads as TGTGCCAGCAGGGGAGACTTAAGTCAGCCCCAGCATTTT.

The chain is built from TRBV25-1 and TRBJ1-1, with D hard to call. The V end was cut by 5 bases, the J end by 0 bases, with 7 bases between. This CDR3 has 13 residues. CDR1 MGHDK and CDR2 SYGVNS come from the germline V gene. The chain's CDR3 is CASSYDLNTEAFF. CDR3 in DNA: TGTGCCAGCAGTTATGACTTGAACACTGAAGCTTTCTTT.

This chain links TRBV2 with TRBJ1-2, with 10 nucleotides matching TRBD1. J gave up 7 bases and V 8 bases, and 4 bases lay outside the gene matches. CDR1 SNHLY and CDR2 FYNNEI come from the germline V gene. The CDR3 runs 12 residues. The CDR3 region is CASHDRGPGYTF. Here the CDR3 DNA reads TGTGCCAGCCATGACAGGGGGCCTGGCTACACCTTC.

This chain links TRBV5-1 with TRBJ1-2, with TRBD1 matching 7 bases. V lost 3 bases to trimming and J lost 0 bases; unmatched junction nucleotides: 2. CDR3 length: 14 residues. Looked up from germline, CDR1 is SGHRS and CDR2 is YFSETQ. The CDR3 region is CASSWDRANYGYTF. For the CDR3, the DNA is TGCGCCAGCAGCTGGGACAGAGCTAACTATGGCTACACCTTC.

The chain has TRBV7-9 and TRBJ1-2, with 7 positions matching TRBD1. V lost 5 bases and J lost 4; bases outside the gene matches: 13. CDR1 is SEHNR and CDR2 is FQNEAQ in the germline V gene (reference sequence). The CDR3 covers 16 residues. This CDR3 is CASSTRVGGQTYGYTF. The CDR3 DNA reads as TGTGCCAGCAGCACTAGGGTAGGGGGACAGACCTATGGCTACACCTTC.

CDR3 in amino acids: CASSEAGTASPLHF. Written as DNA, the CDR3 is TGTGCCAGCAGTGAAGCCGGGACTGCGAGTCCCCTCCACTTT. The rearrangement links TRBV2 to TRBJ1-6, with D tentatively TRBD1 (5 bases). Trimming left V 0 bases short and J 13 bases short, with 13 bases between. CDR3 length equals 14 residues. CDR1 SNHLY and CDR2 FYNNEI come from the germline V gene.

This clone was recorded a few times. The CDR3 DNA sequence: TGTGCCAGCAGCGCCGCGTCTAATTCACCCCTCCACTTT. It codes for CASSAASNSPLHF. The V call is TRBV6-6, the J call TRBJ1-6; no clear D gene. This CDR3 comprises 13 residues. Trimming took 6 bases from V and 6 from J, leaving 9 bases between them. Germline-derived CDR1 and CDR2 are MNHNY and SVGAGI (reference sequence).

The chain couples TRBV10-3 to TRBJ2-1, with TRBD1 as a possible D gene (6 bases). Germline CDR1 reads ENHRY; CDR2 reads SYGVKD. Trimming left V 2 bases short and J 0 bases short, with 14 bases between. This CDR3 region has 17 residues. CDR3 protein: CAISEPTGKSSYNEQFF. For the CDR3, the DNA is TGTGCCATCAGTGAGCCGACAGGCAAGAGCTCCTACAATGAGCAGTTCTTC.

V gene TRBV10-3 combines with J gene TRBJ1-3; 7 nucleotides agree with TRBD1. CDR3 length: 14 residues. The V gene end was trimmed by 6 bases and the J gene end by 3 bases; junction bases not matched to a gene: 5. CDR1 and CDR2 (germline): ENHRY, SYGVKD. The CDR3 sequence: CAISVTGDGNTIYF. The CDR3 DNA is TGTGCCATCAGCGTAACAGGGGATGGAAACACCATATATTTT.

The chain uses TRBV11-2 and TRBJ1-4; no definite D call. CDR1 is SGHAT, CDR2 FQNNGV, per germline. Between the trimmed V and J ends, which lost 5 bases and 2 bases, there was a span of 21 bases. The CDR3 is made up of 18 amino acids. CDR3 protein: CASSRRSMVDGTNEKLFF. The CDR3 nucleotides read TGTGCCAGCAGCCGGAGGAGTATGGTAGACGGGACTAATGAAAAACTGTTTTTT.

This clone appeared once. V gene TRBV11-3 combines with J gene TRBJ2-2; possibly TRBD2 for D (7 bases). Trimming cost V 3 bases and J 0 bases, with 14 bases left between them. The length of the CDR3 is 17 residues. Germline assignment: CDR1 SGHNT and CDR2 YENEEA. The DNA of the CDR3 is TGTGCCAGCAGCTTGGGGGCGGGGGAGACGAACACCGGGGAGCTGTTTTTT. Amino acids: CASSLGAGETNTGELFF. Supplemented by reference TRBV11-3 and TRBJ2-2, the full variable domain reads EAGVVQSPRYKIIEKKQPVAFWCNPISGHNTLYWYLQNLGQGPELLIRYENEEAVDDSQLPKDRFSAERLKGVDSTLKIQPAELGDSAVYLCASSLGAGETNTGELFFGEGSRLTVL.

Of note for this clone: The same CDR3 can be traced to other DNA sequences in this sample. The chain joins TRBV13 to TRBJ2-5; D perhaps matches TRBD2 (6 bases). Trimming pared 5 bases from V and 5 bases from J, leaving 9 bases between. This CDR3 is 12 amino acids long. CDR1 and CDR2 (germline): PRHDT, FYEKMQ (reference sequence). CDR3 coding DNA: TGTGCCAGCAGCCTCCGGGGGGAGACCCAGTACTTC. Residues: CASSLRGETQYF.

The DNA of the CDR3 is TGTGCCAGCAGTGACAGACAGGGGGCGAGTAACACTGAAGCTTTCTTT. Translated, it gives CASSDRQGASNTEAFF. The V and J genes are TRBV6-1 and TRBJ1-1, with 10 bases matching TRBD1. V was clipped by 3 bases and J by 2 bases; unmatched bases: 6. The germline gives CDR1 MNHNS, CDR2 SASEGT. This CDR3 contains 16 residues.

The chain links TRBV5-4 to TRBJ1-1; TRBD1 matches at 7 bases. The CDR3 extends over 15 amino acids. The ends lost 4 bases at V and 4 bases at J; junction bases unmatched: 10. Germline-derived CDR1 and CDR2 are SGHNT and YYREEE (reference sequence). In nucleotides, the CDR3 is TGTGCCAGCAGCACAGACAGGGAAAGGGGCACTGAAGCTTTCTTT. It codes for CASSTDRERGTEAFF.

The rearrangement links TRBV15 to TRBJ2-2, with 8 positions matching TRBD1. The junction had 7 bases not matched to a gene; V was cut back by 4 bases and J by 6 bases. Germline CDR1 reads LNHNV; CDR2 reads YYDKDF (reference sequence). The length of the CDR3 is 15 residues. The chain's CDR3 is CATSKDRVWAGELFF. CDR3 nucleotides: TGTGCCACCAGCAAGGACAGGGTTTGGGCCGGGGAGCTGTTTTTT.

This rearrangement joins TRBV7-2 to TRBJ1-1; no clear D gene. Trimming pared 1 base from V and 7 bases from J, leaving 13 bases between. CDR1 and CDR2 (germline): SGHTA, FQGNSA. The length of the CDR3 is 14 residues. For the CDR3, the DNA is TGTGCCAGCAGCTTAGGGGGAGCGGTTTTTGAAGCTTTCTTT. This gives the protein CASSLGGAVFEAFF.

The chain joins TRBV30 to TRBJ1-1; 10 positions match TRBD1. Per the germline V gene, CDR1 is GTSNPN and CDR2 is SVGIG (reference sequence). V trimming: 5 bases; J trimming: 7 bases; junction bases outside the gene matches: 7. The CDR3 consists of 13 residues. CDR3 DNA: TGTGCCTGGGTCGACAGGGGGCTTTTTGAAGCTTTCTTT. Encoded protein: CAWVDRGLFEAFF.

V is TRBV30 and J is TRBJ1-3; 7 nucleotides align to TRBD1. Germline trimming cut 2 bases from V and 0 bases from J; bases unmatched to any gene: 13. The germline V gene encodes CDR1 GTSNPN and CDR2 SVGIG (reference sequence). CDR3 length: 18 amino acids. For the CDR3, the DNA is TGTGCCTGGAGTCGAGAAACCGGAACAGGGGCCTCTGGAAACACCATATATTTT. This gives the protein CAWSRETGTGASGNTIYF.

J is TRBJ1-1 and V is TRBV13; D unclear. The CDR3 contains 14 residues. V lost 0 bases and J lost 5, with 10 bases in between. Germline V CDR1 and CDR2: PRHDT, FYEKMQ (reference sequence). CDR3 in amino acids: CASSLGGGSTEAFF. For the CDR3, the DNA is TGTGCCAGCAGCTTAGGGGGAGGGAGTACTGAAGCTTTCTTT.

This rearrangement joins TRBV19 to TRBJ1-2; the match to TRBD1 covers 8 bases. The J segment lost 4 bases and the V segment lost 6 bases, leaving 4 bases of the junction unmatched. The germline gives CDR1 LNHDA, CDR2 SQIVND (reference sequence). The CDR3 spans 13 residues. CDR3 amino acids: CASSLRGLYGYTF. CDR3 DNA sequence: TGTGCCAGTAGCCTCAGGGGGCTCTATGGCTACACCTTC.